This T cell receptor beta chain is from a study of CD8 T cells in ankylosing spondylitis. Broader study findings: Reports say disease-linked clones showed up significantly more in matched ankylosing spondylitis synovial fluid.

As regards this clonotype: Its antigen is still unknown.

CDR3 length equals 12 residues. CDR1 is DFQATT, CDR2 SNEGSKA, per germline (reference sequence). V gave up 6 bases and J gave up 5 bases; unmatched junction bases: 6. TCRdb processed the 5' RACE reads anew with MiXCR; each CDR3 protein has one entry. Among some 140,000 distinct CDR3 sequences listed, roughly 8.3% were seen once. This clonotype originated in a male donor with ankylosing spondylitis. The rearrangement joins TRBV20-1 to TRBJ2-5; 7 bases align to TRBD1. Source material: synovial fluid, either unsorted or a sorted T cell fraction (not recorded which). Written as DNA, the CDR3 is TGCAGTGCCCAGGGGGATGGGGAGACCCAGTACTTC. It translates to CSAQGDGETQYF.